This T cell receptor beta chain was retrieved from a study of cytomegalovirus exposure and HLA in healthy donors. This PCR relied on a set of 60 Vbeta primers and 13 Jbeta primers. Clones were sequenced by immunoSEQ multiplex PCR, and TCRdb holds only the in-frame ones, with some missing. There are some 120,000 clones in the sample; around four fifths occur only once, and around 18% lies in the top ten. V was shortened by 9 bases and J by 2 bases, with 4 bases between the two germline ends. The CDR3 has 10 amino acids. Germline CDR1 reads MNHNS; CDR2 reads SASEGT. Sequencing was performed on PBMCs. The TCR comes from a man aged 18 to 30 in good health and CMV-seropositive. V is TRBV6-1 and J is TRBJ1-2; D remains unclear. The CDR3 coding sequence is TGTGCCAGTCTGAACTATGGCTACACCTTC. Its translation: CASLNYGYTF.